The clone carrying this T cell receptor (beta chain) was counted a few times. The target antigen is unknown. The method was immunoSEQ multiplex PCR; TCRdb's version includes in-frame clones alone and lacks a portion of them. The sample holds some 51,000 clones, roughly 90% seen once. These data originate in a study of T cells in localized non-small cell lung cancer. Whole-study findings and limits: The highest T cell clonality was in uninvolved adjacent lung, above tumor. The study detected a median approximately 57 of the top 100 tumor clones in adjacent lung.

This CDR3 comprises 17 residues. Germline CDR1 and CDR2: LGHNA and YNFKEQ. V lost 0 bases, J lost 7 bases, and 8 bases stayed unmatched. Sequenced material: peripheral blood, taken before any cancer treatment. The chain couples TRBV4-2 to TRBJ1-6, with 8 bases fitting TRBD1. The sequence derives from a woman aged 35 to 70 with stage I lung adenocarcinoma. Here the CDR3 reads CASSQDQWGQANSPLHF. The CDR3 DNA sequence: TGTGCCAGCAGCCAAGATCAATGGGGACAGGCAAATTCACCCCTCCACTTT.